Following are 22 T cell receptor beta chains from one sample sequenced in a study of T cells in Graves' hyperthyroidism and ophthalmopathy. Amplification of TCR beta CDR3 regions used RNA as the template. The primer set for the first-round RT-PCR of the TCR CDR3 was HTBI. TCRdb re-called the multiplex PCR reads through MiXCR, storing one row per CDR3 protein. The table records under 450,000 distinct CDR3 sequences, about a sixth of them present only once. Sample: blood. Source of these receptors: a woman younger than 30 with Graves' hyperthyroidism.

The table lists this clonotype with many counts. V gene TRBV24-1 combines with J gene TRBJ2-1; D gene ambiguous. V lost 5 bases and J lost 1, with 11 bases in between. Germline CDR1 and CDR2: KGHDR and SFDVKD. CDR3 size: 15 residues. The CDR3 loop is CATSVVFGSYNEQFF. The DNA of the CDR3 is TGTGCCACCAGTGTCGTATTCGGGTCCTACAATGAGCAGTTCTTC.

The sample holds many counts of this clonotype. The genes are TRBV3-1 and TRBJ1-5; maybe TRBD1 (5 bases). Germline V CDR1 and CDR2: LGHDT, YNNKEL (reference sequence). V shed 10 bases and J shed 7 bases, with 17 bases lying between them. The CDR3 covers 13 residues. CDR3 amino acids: CATTPQGDQPQHF. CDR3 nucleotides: TGTGCCACCACCCCCCAGGGAGACCAGCCCCAGCATTTT.

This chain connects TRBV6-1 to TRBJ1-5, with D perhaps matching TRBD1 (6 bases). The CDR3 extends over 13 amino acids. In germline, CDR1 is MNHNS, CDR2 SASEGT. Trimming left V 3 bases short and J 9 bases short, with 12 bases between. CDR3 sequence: CASSEGHRLPQHF. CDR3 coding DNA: TGTGCCAGCAGTGAGGGACACCGTCTGCCCCAGCATTTT.

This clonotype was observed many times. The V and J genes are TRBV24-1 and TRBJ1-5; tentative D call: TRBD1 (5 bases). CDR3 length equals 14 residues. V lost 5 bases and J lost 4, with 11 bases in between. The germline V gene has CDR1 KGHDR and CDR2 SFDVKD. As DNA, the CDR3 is TGTGCCACCAGTGCTGTGGGGGGAAATCAGCCCCAGCATTTT. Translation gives CATSAVGGNQPQHF.

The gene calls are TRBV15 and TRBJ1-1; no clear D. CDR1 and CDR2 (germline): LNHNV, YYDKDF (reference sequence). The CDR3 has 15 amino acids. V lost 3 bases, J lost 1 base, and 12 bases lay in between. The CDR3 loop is CATSRPHPANTEAFF. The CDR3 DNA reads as TGTGCCACCAGCAGGCCCCACCCGGCGAACACTGAAGCTTTCTTT.

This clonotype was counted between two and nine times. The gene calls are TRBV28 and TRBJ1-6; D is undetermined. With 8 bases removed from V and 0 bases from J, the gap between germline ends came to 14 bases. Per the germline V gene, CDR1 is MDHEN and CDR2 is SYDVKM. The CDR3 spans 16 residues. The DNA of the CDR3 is TGTGCCAGCCTAAGATTAAAGAGCTCCTATAATTCACCCCTCCACTTT. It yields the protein CASLRLKSSYNSPLHF. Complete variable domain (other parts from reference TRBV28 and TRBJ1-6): DVKVTQSSRYLVKRTGEKVFLECVQDMDHENMFWYRQDPGLGLRLIYFSYDVKMKEKGDIPEGYSVSREKKERFSLILESASTNQTSMYLCASLRLKSSYNSPLHFGNGTRLTVT.

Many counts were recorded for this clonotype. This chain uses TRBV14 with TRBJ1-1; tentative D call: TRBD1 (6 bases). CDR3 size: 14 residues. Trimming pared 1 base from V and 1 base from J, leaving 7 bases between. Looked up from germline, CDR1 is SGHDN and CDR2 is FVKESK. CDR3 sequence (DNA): TGTGCCAGCAGCCAAGTCAGGGGGAACACTGAAGCTTTCTTT. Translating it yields CASSQVRGNTEAFF.

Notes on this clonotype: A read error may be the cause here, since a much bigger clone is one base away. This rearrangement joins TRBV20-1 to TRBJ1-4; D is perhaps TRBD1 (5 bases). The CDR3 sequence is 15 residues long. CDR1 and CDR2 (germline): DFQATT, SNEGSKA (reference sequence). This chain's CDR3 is CSARGPGRPNENLFF. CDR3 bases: TGCAGTGCTAGAGGACCGGGACGTCCTAATGAAAACCTGTTTTTT.

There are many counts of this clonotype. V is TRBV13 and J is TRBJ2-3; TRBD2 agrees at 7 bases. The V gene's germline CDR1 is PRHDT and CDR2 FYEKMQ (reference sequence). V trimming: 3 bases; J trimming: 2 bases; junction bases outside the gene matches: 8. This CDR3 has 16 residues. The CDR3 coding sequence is TGTGCCAGCAGCTTGGGGCCGCGGGAGCTCACAGATACGCAGTATTTT. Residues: CASSLGPRELTDTQYF.

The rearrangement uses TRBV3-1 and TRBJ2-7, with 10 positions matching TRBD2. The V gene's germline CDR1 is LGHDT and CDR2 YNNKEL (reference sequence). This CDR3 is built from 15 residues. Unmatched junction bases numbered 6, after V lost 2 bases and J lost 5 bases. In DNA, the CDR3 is TGTGCCAGCAGCCAAAAAGCGGGAGGGCCCAACGAGCAGTACTTC. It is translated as CASSQKAGGPNEQYF.

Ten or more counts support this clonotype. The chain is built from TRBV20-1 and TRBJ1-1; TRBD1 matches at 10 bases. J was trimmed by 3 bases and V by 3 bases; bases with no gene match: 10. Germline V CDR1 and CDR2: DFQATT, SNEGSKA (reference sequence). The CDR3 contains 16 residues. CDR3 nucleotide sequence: TGCAGTGCTAGCGACAGGGGGCTGTCGTGGGACACTGAAGCTTTCTTT. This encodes CSASDRGLSWDTEAFF.

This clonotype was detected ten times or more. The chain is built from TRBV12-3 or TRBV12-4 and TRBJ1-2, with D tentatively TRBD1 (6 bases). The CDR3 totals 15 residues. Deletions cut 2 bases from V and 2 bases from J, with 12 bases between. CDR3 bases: TGTGCCAGCAGTTTATCAGCAGGGGTGAACTATGGCTACACCTTC. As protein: CASSLSAGVNYGYTF.

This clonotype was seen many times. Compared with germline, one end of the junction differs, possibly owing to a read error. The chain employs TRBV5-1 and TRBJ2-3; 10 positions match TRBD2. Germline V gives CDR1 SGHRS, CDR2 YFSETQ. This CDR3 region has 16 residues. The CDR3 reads CASSLGLAGVTDTQYF. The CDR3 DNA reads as TGTGCCAGCAGTTTAGGGCTAGCGGGGGTCACAGATACGCAGTATTTT. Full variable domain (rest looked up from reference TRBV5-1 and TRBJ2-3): KAGVTQTPRYLIKTRGQQVTLSCSPISGHRSVSWYQQTPGQGLQFLFEYFSETQRNKGNFPGRFSGRQFSNSRSEMNVSTLELGDSALYLCASSLGLAGVTDTQYFGPGTRLTVL.

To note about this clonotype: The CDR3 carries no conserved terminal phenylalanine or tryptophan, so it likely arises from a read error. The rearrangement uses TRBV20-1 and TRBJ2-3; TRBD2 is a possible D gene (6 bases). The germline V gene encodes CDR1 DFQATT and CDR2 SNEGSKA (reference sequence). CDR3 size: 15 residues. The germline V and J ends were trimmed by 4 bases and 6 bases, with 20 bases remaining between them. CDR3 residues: CSATLRGAGRDTQYS. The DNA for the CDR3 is TGCAGTGCTACTCTACGCGGGGCGGGTAGGGATACGCAGTATTCT.

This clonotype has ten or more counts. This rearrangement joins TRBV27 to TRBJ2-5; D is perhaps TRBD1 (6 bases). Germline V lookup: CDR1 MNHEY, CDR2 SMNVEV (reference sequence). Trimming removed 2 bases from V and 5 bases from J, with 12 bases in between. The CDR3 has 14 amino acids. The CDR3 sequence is CASSLTQGSETQYF. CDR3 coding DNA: TGTGCCAGCAGTTTAACGCAGGGGTCGGAGACCCAGTACTTC.

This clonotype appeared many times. The CDR3 sequence is CASSLDPSYEQYF. The CDR3 nucleotides read TGTGCCAGCAGCTTAGATCCTAGCTACGAGCAGTACTTC. This chain uses TRBV7-8 with TRBJ2-7; D is unresolved. This CDR3 has 13 amino acids. Trimming took 1 base from V and 3 from J, leaving 7 bases between them. CDR1 and CDR2 (germline): SGHVS, FQNEAQ.

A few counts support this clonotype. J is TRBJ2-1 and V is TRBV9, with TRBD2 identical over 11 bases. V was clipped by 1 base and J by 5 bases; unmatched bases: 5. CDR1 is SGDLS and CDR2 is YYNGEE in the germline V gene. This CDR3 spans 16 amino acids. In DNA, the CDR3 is TGTGCCAGCAGCGTATCGGCTAGCGGGGGGAACAATGAGCAGTTCTTC. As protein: CASSVSASGGNNEQFF.

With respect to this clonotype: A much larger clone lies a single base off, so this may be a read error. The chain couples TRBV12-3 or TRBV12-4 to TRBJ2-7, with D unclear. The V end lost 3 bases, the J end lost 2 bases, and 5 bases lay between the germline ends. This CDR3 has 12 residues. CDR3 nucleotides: TGTGCCAGCAGTTTCTGGGCCTACGAGCAGTACTTC. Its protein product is CASSFWAYEQYF.

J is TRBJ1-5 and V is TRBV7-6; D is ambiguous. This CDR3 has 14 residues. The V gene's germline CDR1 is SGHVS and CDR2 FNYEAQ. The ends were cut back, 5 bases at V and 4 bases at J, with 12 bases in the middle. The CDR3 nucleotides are TGTGCCAGCAGCCCCACCACAGTTAATCAGCCCCAGCATTTT. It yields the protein CASSPTTVNQPQHF. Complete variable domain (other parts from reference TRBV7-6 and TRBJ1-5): GAGVSQSPRYKVTKRGQDVALRCDPISGHVSLYWYRQALGQGPEFLTYFNYEAQQDKSGLPNDRFSAERPEGSISTLTIQRTEQRDSAMYRCASSPTTVNQPQHFGDGTRLSIL.

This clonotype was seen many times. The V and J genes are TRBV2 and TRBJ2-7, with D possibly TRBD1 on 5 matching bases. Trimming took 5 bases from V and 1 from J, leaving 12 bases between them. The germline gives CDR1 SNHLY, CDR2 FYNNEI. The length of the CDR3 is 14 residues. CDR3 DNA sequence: TGTGCCAGCAGTTTTGGACAAATTTCCTACGAGCAGTACTTC. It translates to CASSFGQISYEQYF. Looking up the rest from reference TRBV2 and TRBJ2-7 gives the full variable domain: EPEVTQTPSHQVTQMGQEVILRCVPISNHLYFYWYRQILGQKVEFLVSFYNNEISEKSEIFDDQFSVERPDGSNFTLKIRSTKLEDSAMYFCASSFGQISYEQYFGPGTRLTVT.

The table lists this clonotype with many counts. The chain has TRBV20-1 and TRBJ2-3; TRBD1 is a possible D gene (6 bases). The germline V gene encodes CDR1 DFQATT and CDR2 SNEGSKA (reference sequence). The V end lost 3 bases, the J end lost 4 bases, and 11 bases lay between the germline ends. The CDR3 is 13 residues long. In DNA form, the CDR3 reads TGCAGTGCTAGCCACAGGGTTTCAGATACGCAGTATTTT. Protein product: CSASHRVSDTQYF.

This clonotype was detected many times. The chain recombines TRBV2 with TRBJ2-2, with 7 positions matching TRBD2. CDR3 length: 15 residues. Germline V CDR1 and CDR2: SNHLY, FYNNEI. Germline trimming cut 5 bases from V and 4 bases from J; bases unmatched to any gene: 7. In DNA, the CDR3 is TGTGCCAGCAGTCACTCTAGCGGAACCACCGGGGAGCTGTTTTTT. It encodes CASSHSSGTTGELFF.